Following are 4 T cell receptor beta chains from one sample sequenced in a study of Tregs in tolerant kidney transplant recipients. Some clones are missing from TCRdb's copy, which holds only in-frame ones; the method was immunoSEQ multiplex PCR. The sample records about 52,000 clones, 90% to 95% being singletons. Related graft donors supplied nonmyeloablative bone marrow transplants, and mixed chimerism was transient. Here the sequenced sample was CD8+ T cells from blood (PBMCs), taken 24 months after the transplant. The receptors were gathered from a human patient who received a combined kidney and bone marrow transplant. Among the T cells, some may be from the graft donor.

The V call is TRBV9, the J call TRBJ2-3; weak D call: TRBD2 (5 bases). CDR1 and CDR2 (germline): SGDLS, YYNGEE. Between the trimmed V and J ends, which lost 2 bases and 0 bases, there was a span of 10 bases. The CDR3 sequence is 15 residues long. The CDR3 spells CASSVSGLSTDTQYF. As DNA, the CDR3 is TGTGCCAGCAGCGTGTCAGGACTTAGCACAGATACGCAGTATTTT.

The chain carries TRBV6-5 and TRBJ2-1; 7 bases map to TRBD1. V was pared by 8 bases and J by 8 bases, with 15 bases of the junction left unmatched. The CDR3 loop spans 15 amino acids. Germline CDR1 reads MNHEY; CDR2 reads SVGAGI. CDR3 region: CASRLRTGRMYEQFF. In DNA form, the CDR3 reads TGTGCCAGCCGCTTGAGGACAGGACGTATGTATGAGCAGTTCTTC.

The chain combines TRBV9 with TRBJ2-3; D is undetermined. Trimming pared 4 bases from V and 2 bases from J, leaving 8 bases between. CDR1 is SGDLS, CDR2 YYNGEE, per germline. The CDR3 sequence is 13 residues long. In DNA form, the CDR3 reads TGTGCCAGCAGCCCCGAGAACACAGATACGCAGTATTTT. Translated, it gives CASSPENTDTQYF. Supplemented by reference TRBV9 and TRBJ2-3, the full variable domain reads DSGVTQTPKHLITATGQRVTLRCSPRSGDLSVYWYQQSLDQGLQFLIQYYNGEERAKGNILERFSAQQFPDLHSELNLSSLELGDSALYFCASSPENTDTQYFGPGTRLTVL.

The J gene is TRBJ1-2, the V gene TRBV11-2; the D is unclear. Looked up from germline, CDR1 is SGHAT and CDR2 is FQNNGV. The V gene lost 0 bases and the J gene lost 6 bases, with 5 bases spanning the gap. The CDR3 is made up of 12 amino acids. The CDR3 spells CASSLDGNGYTF. The CDR3 DNA reads TGTGCCAGCAGCTTAGACGGGAATGGCTACACCTTC.